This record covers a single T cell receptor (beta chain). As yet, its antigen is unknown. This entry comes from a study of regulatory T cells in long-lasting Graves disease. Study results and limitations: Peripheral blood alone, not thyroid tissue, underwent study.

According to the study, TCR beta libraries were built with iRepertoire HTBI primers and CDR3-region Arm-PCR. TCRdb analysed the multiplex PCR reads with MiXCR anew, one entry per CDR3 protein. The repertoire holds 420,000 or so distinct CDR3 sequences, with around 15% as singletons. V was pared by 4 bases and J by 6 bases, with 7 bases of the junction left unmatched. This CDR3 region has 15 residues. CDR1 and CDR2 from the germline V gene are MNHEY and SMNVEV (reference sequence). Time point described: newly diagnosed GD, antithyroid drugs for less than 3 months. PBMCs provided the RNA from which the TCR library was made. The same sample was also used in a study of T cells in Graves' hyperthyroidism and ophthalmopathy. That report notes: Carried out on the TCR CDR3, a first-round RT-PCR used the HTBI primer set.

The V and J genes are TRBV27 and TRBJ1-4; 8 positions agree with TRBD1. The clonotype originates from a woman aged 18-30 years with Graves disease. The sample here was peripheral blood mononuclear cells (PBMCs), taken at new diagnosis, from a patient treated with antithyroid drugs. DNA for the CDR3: TGTGCCAGCAGTTACAGGGGGAGAGGTGATGAAAAACTGTTTTTT. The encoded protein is CASSYRGRGDEKLFF.